The rows below give T cell receptor beta chains drawn from one sample of a study of T cell responses to AZD1222 COVID-19 vaccine. Generated by immunoSEQ multiplex PCR, the TCRdb table keeps only in-frame clones and is missing some. The table records approximately 150,000 clones, around 94% of them present only once. The sample here was peripheral blood, taken on day 0 of AZD1222 vaccination. These receptors came from an adult in good health. Each CDR3 is given with its conserved first and last residue. D genes are given only for firm matches. Clone size is not always given. Where it is, it says once, few, many or a class for expanded clones.

clone_size | d_call | j_call | v_call | cdr3_aa | cdr3_nt
- | TRBD2 | TRBJ2-1 | TRBV11-2 | CASRLAGTNEQFF | TGTGCCAGCAGACTAGCGGGGACTAATGAGCAGTTCTTC
- | - | TRBJ1-6 | TRBV4-2 | CASSQVTPEGSPLHF | TGTGCCAGCAGCCAAGTAACCCCGGAGGGATCACCCCTCCACTTT
- | - | TRBJ2-7 | TRBV11-1 | CASSLASASYEQYF | TGTGCCAGCAGCTTAGCAAGCGCGTCCTACGAGCAGTACTTC
- | - | TRBJ2-7 | TRBV7-2 | CASSLKSGYEQYF | TGTGCCAGCAGCCTTAAATCCGGTTACGAGCAGTACTTC
- | - | TRBJ1-5 | TRBV4-1 | CASSQDKGSKQPQHF | TGCGCCAGCAGCCAAGATAAAGGAAGTAAACAGCCCCAGCATTTT
- | TRBD2 | TRBJ2-7 | TRBV5-1 | CASSLIGTSVTYEQYF | TGCGCCAGCAGCTTGATAGGGACTAGCGTTACCTACGAGCAGTACTTC
- | - | TRBJ2-7 | TRBV5-4 | CASSFGGASSYEQYF | TGTGCCAGCAGCTTTGGCGGGGCCAGCTCCTACGAGCAGTACTTC
- | TRBD1 | TRBJ1-6 | TRBV23-1 | CASSQSLTGRHNSPLHF | TGCGCCAGCAGTCAGTCCCTGACAGGGAGGCATAATTCACCCCTCCACTTT
once | TRBD1 | TRBJ1-2 | TRBV27 | CASTDRAGYGYTF | TGTGCCAGCACGGACAGGGCCGGCTATGGCTACACCTTC
- | - | TRBJ2-7 | TRBV7-9 | CASSDPSSGEVYEQYF | TGTGCCAGCAGCGACCCATCCAGCGGAGAGGTCTACGAGCAGTACTTC
- | TRBD1 | TRBJ2-7 | TRBV29-1 | CSVAGQGFHEQYF | TGCAGCGTTGCGGGACAGGGGTTCCACGAGCAGTACTTC
- | - | TRBJ2-1 | TRBV5-6 | CASTLLDLVLVEQFF | TGTGCCAGCACCCTACTAGACCTAGTTCTGGTGGAGCAGTTCTTC
- | - | TRBJ1-1 | TRBV7-6 | CASSEDVRNTEAFF | TGTGCCAGCAGCGAGGACGTACGGAACACTGAAGCTTTCTTT
- | - | TRBJ1-5 | TRBV30 | CAWSRDNSNQPQHF | TGTGCCTGGTCCCGGGACAACAGCAATCAGCCCCAGCATTTT
- | TRBD1 | TRBJ1-2 | TRBV18 | CASSPTGEDGYTF | TGTGCCAGCTCACCGACAGGGGAGGATGGCTACACCTTC
- | TRBD2 | TRBJ2-1 | TRBV15 | CATRREGSYNEQFF | TGTGCCACCAGACGGGAGGGGTCCTACAATGAGCAGTTCTTC
- | - | TRBJ2-7 | TRBV12-3/TRBV12-4 | CASSSHGGEQYF | TGTGCCAGCAGCTCCCATGGGGGCGAGCAGTACTTC